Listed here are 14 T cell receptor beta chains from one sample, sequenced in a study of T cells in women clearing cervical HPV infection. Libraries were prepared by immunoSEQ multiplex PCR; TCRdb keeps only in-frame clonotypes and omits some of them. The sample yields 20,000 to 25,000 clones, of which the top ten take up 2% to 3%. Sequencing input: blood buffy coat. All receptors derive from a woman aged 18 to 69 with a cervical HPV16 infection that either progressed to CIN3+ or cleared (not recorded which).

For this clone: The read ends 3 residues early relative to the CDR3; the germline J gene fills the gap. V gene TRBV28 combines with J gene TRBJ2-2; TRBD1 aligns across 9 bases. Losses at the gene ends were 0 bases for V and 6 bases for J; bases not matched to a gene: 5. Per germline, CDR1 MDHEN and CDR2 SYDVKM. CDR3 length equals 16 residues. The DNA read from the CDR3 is TGTGCCAGCAGTTTATGGGAGGGGACAGGGTCCGGGGAG. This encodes CASSLWEGTGSGE. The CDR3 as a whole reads CASSLWEGTGSGELFF.

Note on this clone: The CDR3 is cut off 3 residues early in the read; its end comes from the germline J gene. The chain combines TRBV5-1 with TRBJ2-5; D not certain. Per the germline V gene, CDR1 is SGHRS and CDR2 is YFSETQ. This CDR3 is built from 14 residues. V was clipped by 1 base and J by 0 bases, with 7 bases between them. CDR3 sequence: CASSLTTYQETQYF. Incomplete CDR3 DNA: TGCGCCAGCAGCTTGACAACGTACCAAGAGACC.

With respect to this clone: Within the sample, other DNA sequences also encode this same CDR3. The part of the CDR3 DNA that was read is TGCGCCAGCAGCTTAGGCCTTGACACCGGGGAG. This codes for CASSLGLDTGE. The CDR3, in full, reads CASSLGLDTGELFF. V and J are TRBV5-1 and TRBJ2-2; D remains ambiguous. The read ends 3 residues shy of where the CDR3 ends; the end is completed using the germline J gene. This CDR3 contains 14 residues. Germline assignment: CDR1 SGHRS and CDR2 YFSETQ. V was shortened by 2 bases and J by 3 bases, with 8 bases between the two germline ends.

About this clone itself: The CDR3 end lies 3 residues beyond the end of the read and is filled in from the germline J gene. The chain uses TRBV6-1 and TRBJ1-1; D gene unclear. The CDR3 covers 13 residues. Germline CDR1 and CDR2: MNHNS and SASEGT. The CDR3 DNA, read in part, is TGTGCCAGCAGTGAAGCGCGTGAACGAGAA. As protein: CASSEARERE. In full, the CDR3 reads CASSEAREREAFF.

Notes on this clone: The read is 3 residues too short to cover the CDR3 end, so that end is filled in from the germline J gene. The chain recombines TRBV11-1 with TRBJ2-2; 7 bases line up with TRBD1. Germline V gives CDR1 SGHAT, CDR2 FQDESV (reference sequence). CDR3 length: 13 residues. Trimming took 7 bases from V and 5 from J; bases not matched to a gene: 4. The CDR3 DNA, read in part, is TGTGCCAGCACCCTACAGGGGACCGGGGAG. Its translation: CASTLQGTGE. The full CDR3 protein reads CASTLQGTGELFF.

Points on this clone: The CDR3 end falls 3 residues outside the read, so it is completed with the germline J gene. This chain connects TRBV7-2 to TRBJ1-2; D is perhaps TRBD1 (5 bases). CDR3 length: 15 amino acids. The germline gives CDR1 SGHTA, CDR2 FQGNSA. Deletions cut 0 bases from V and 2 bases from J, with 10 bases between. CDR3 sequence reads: CASSLAGVGNYGYTF. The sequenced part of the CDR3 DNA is TGTGCCAGCAGCTTAGCAGGGGTGGGAAACTATGGC.

CDR3 DNA (partial): TGCGCCAGCAGCCTGCAGGGAGGGACTTCGGGGGTGGGCAACGAG. Amino acids: CASSLQGGTSGVGNE. The whole CDR3 region reads CASSLQGGTSGVGNEQYF. V and J are TRBV4-1 and TRBJ2-7; TRBD2 aligns across 7 bases. The read stops 3 residues short of the end of the CDR3; the missing end is completed from the germline J gene. The CDR3 is 18 amino acids. Germline CDR1 MGHRA, CDR2 YSYEKL. The J segment lost 5 bases and the V segment lost 4 bases, leaving 20 bases of the junction unmatched.

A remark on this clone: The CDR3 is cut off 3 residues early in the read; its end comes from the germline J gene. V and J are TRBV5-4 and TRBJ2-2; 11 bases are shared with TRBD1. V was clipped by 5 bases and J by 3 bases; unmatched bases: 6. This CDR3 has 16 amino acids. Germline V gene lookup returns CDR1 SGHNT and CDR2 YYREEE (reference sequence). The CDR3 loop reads CASSFGQGAYTGELFF. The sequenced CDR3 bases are TGTGCCAGCAGTTTCGGACAGGGGGCCTACACCGGGGAG.

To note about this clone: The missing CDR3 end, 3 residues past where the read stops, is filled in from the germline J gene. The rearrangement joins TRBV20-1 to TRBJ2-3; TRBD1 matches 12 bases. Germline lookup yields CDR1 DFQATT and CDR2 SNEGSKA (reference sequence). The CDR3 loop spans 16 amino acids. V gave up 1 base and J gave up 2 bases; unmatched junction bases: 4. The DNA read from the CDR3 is TGCAGTGCTAGAGCCTGGGACAGGGGGCACACAGATACG. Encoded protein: CSARAWDRGHTDT. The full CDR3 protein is CSARAWDRGHTDTQYF.

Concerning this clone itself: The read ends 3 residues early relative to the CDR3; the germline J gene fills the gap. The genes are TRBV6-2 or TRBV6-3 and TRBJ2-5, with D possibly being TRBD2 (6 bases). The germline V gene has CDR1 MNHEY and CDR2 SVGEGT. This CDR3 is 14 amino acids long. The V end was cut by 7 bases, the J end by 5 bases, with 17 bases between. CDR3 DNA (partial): TGTGCCAGCAAGAGGAGGGGCGGCCCGGAGACC. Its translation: CASKRRGGPET. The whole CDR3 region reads CASKRRGGPETQYF.

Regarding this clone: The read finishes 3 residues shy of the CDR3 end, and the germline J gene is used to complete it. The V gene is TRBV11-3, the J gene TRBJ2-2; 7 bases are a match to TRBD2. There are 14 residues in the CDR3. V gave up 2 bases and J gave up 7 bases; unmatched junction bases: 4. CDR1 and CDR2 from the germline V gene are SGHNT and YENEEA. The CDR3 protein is CASSLSGGYGELFF. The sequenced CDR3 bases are TGTGCCAGCAGCTTATCCGGGGGGTACGGGGAG.

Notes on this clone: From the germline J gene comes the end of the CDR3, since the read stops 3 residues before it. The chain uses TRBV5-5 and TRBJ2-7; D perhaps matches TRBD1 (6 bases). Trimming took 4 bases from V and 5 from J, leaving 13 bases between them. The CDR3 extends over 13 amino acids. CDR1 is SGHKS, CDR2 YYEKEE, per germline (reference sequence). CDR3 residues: CASSMTGDHEQYF. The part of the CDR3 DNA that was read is TGTGCCAGCAGCATGACAGGAGACCACGAG.

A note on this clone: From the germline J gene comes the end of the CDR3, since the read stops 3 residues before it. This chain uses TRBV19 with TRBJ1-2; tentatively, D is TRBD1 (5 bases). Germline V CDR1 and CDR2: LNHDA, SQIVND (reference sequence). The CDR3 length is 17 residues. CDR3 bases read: TGTGCCAGTAGTATGTGGCCGGGACTAGCCCTATACAATGAC. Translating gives CASSMWPGLALYND. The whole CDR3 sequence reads CASSMWPGLALYNDYTF.

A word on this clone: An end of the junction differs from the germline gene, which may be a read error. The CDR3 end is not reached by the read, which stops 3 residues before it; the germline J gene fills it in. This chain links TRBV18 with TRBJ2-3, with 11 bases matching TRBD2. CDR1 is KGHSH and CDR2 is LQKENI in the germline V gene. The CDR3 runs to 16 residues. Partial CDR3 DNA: TGTGCCAGCTCGCCACTGACTAGCGGGATGGTGGAGACG. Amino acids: CASSPLTSGMVET. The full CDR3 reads CASSPLTSGMVETQYF.